This TCR beta chain was identified during a study of blood T cell repertoires in COVID-19. Study-wide context: The United States, Italy and Spain were the sources of the acute and convalescent COVID-19 samples. From T cells, B-cell-depleted T cells, or PBMCs came the material, which was cDNA or gDNA.

Trimming took 3 bases from V and 2 from J; bases not matched to a gene: 1. CDR1 and CDR2 (germline): SGHDT, YYEEEE. This CDR3 spans 14 amino acids. Study processing details: The authors estimated nucleated cell counts from reference gene primer amplification. Repertoires were generated with immunoSEQ multiplex PCR, while TCRdb's copy carries only in-frame clones and drops some. Clonal size and the V and J genes are those of that table, whereas D and trimming came from the DNA. The sample lists about 150,000 clones, about 87% occurring once. The sequence was obtained from a woman aged 45-59 years with acute or convalescent COVID-19. Sequences were obtained from peripheral blood. The chain combines TRBV5-6 with TRBJ2-1; TRBD2 agrees at 8 bases. As DNA, the CDR3 is TGTGCCAGCAGCTCCGGGGGGGCCTACAATGAGCAGTTCTTC. The encoded protein is CASSSGGAYNEQFF.